Listed below are T cell receptor beta chains from one sample, sequenced in a study of PD-1 blockade in classical Hodgkin lymphoma. TCRdb keeps only in-frame clones here, not all; method: immunoSEQ multiplex PCR. The sample carries 28,000 or so clones, about 80% recorded once. The sequenced sample was peripheral blood mononuclear cells (PBMCs), obtained before the fourth cycle of nivolumab. These receptors were taken from a human donor with classical Hodgkin lymphoma. The CDR3 runs from the conserved cysteine through the conserved F or W. Clone size is not always given. Where it is, it says once, few, many or a class for expanded clones.

j_call	v_call	clone_size	cdr3_aa
TRBJ2-7	TRBV29-1	-	CSVSTSDYEQYF
TRBJ1-1	TRBV5-4	once	CASSLAPTVEAFF
TRBJ1-4	TRBV5-5	-	CASSLASAQNEKLFF
TRBJ2-1	TRBV1	-	CTSSRLAGGIDEQFF
TRBJ2-3	TRBV6-1	-	CASSEVWEIDTQYF
TRBJ1-4	TRBV6-6	-	CASSFQYRGGEKLFF
TRBJ2-1	TRBV5-1	-	CASSLVGAEQFF
TRBJ1-1	TRBV11-2	-	CASVGGTEAFF
TRBJ2-7	TRBV6-1	once	CASSELGRSEQYF
TRBJ1-1	TRBV25-1	once	CASSESFYSEAFF
TRBJ2-1	TRBV29-1	-	CSAGLAGGSPAIF
TRBJ2-7	TRBV10-3	-	CAISRDSYEQYF
TRBJ1-1	TRBV6-5	-	CASSRDRENTEAFF
TRBJ1-1	TRBV6-6	once	CASSYAGTANTEAFF
TRBJ1-2	TRBV6-1	few	CASSVPGSSYGYTF
TRBJ2-1	TRBV5-8	few	CASSLGAGLAGGSSYNEQFF
TRBJ2-7	TRBV11-2	-	CASRFGGYSYEQYF
TRBJ2-1	TRBV5-6	-	CASSKRTGFTYNEQFF
TRBJ1-2	TRBV19	few	CASSTRSGGYTF
TRBJ2-7	TRBV28	-	CASSCGQVSSYEQYF
TRBJ1-1	TRBV5-1	-	CASTPLGGPGTEAFF
TRBJ1-3	TRBV6-6	-	CASSYKVSVRLNTIYF
TRBJ2-3	TRBV19	-	CASSLQGVADTQYF
TRBJ2-7	TRBV18	-	CASSPLGPYEQYF